These 6 T cell receptor beta chains share one sample of origin, sequenced in a study of Graves' ophthalmopathy and Graves' hyperthyroidism. The sequenced template was RNA, covering the TCR beta CDR3 region. A first-round RT-PCR used HTBI primers, followed by a second-round multiplex PCR. MiXCR, applied by TCRdb to the multiplex PCR reads, yields one record per CDR3 protein. The sample has about 370,000 distinct CDR3 sequences, about 18% seen once. Material for sequencing was peripheral blood. Every receptor here comes from an adult woman with stable Graves' hyperthyroidism.

This clonotype was counted at least ten times. Here the CDR3 reads CATEDRQASGYTF. Here the CDR3 DNA reads TGTGCCACCGAAGATCGACAGGCTAGTGGCTACACCTTC. The V gene is TRBV24-1, the J gene TRBJ1-2, with TRBD1 as a possible D gene (6 bases). Germline values: CDR1 KGHDR, CDR2 SFDVKD. The CDR3 spans 13 residues. Between the trimmed V and J ends, which lost 9 bases and 7 bases, there was a span of 17 bases.

This clonotype was detected many times. The CDR3 region has the DNA TGTGCCAGTAGTATGGAAAGGGCAGGGAAGAATCAGCCCCAGCATTTT. Translated: CASSMERAGKNQPQHF. This sequence joins TRBV19 and TRBJ1-5, with D maybe TRBD1 (5 bases). In germline, CDR1 is LNHDA, CDR2 SQIVND (reference sequence). This CDR3 has 16 amino acids. V was shortened by 3 bases and J by 4 bases, with 16 bases between the two germline ends.

This clonotype was recorded many times. This chain links TRBV7-9 with TRBJ2-7; 7 nucleotides agree with TRBD1. J was trimmed by 6 bases and V by 1 base; bases with no gene match: 6. The germline gives CDR1 SEHNR, CDR2 FQNEAQ (reference sequence). CDR3 length equals 14 residues. DNA of the CDR3: TGTGCCAGCAGCTTAGAGAGGGACAGAGGCGAGCAGTACTTC. It yields the protein CASSLERDRGEQYF.

In its sample, this clonotype was seen many times. V is TRBV20-1 and J is TRBJ1-1; 12 nucleotides match TRBD1. V trimming: 3 bases; J trimming: 0 bases; junction bases outside the gene matches: 5. The germline CDR1 and CDR2 sequences are DFQATT and SNEGSKA (reference sequence). The CDR3 loop spans 16 amino acids. CDR3 region: CSASGTGGKMNTEAFF. The CDR3 DNA sequence: TGCAGTGCTAGTGGGACAGGGGGCAAGATGAACACTGAAGCTTTCTTT.

This clonotype was seen more than once but under ten times. One base away lies a much larger clone, so this may be a sequencing read error. The V call is TRBV20-1, the J call TRBJ1-5; D remains ambiguous. V was shortened by 8 bases and J by 1 base, with 15 bases between the two germline ends. From germline, CDR1 is DFQATT and CDR2 SNEGSKA (reference sequence). There are 14 residues in the CDR3. CDR3 DNA: TGCAGTTCCCGGACCGGAGGGAGCAATCAGCCCCAGCATTTT. It is translated as CSSRTGGSNQPQHF.

At least ten counts were recorded for this clonotype. CDR3 bases: TGTGCCAGCAGTGAAATCGAGGGGGCCAGGGAGGAGCAGTACTTC. It codes for CASSEIEGAREEQYF. The chain employs TRBV25-1 and TRBJ2-7, with TRBD1 matching over 7 bases. The J segment lost 7 bases and the V segment lost 2 bases, leaving 11 bases of the junction unmatched. This CDR3 region has 15 residues. Germline-derived CDR1 and CDR2 are MGHDK and SYGVNS.